This is a list of T cell receptor beta chains from one sample in a study of PD-1 blockade in mismatch repair-deficient tumors. The method was immunoSEQ multiplex PCR; TCRdb's version includes in-frame clones alone and lacks a portion of them. The sample holds 35,000 to 40,000 clones, 70% to 80% seen once. Sample: peripheral blood, taken 4 weeks after starting pembrolizumab. Source of these receptors: an adult with mismatch repair-deficient cancer. Each CDR3 is given with its conserved first and last residue. D genes are given only for firm matches. The size entry is marked missing in some rows and otherwise reads once, few, many or a size class.

D gene: -; V gene: TRBV27; CDR3 length: 13; J gene: TRBJ2-2; clone size: few; CDR3 protein: CASSLIEGGELFF; CDR3 DNA: TGTGCCAGCAGTTTAATTGAAGGCGGGGAGCTGTTTTTT
D gene: TRBD2; V gene: TRBV11-2; CDR3 length: 14; J gene: TRBJ2-7; clone size: few; CDR3 protein: CASSFGLAGYEQYF; CDR3 DNA: TGTGCCAGCAGCTTTGGACTAGCTGGTTACGAGCAGTACTTC
D gene: -; V gene: TRBV6-4; CDR3 length: 13; J gene: TRBJ1-2; clone size: -; CDR3 protein: CASSEGTNYGYTF; CDR3 DNA: TGTGCCAGCAGTGAGGGGACAAACTATGGCTACACCTTC
D gene: -; V gene: TRBV5-6; CDR3 length: 18; J gene: TRBJ2-4; clone size: -; CDR3 protein: CASSPKIKGEGAKNIQYF; CDR3 DNA: TGTGCCAGCAGCCCAAAAATCAAGGGGGAGGGTGCCAAAAACATTCAGTACTTC
D gene: -; V gene: TRBV10-2; CDR3 length: 14; J gene: TRBJ1-2; clone size: -; CDR3 protein: CASSESTVYYGYTF; CDR3 DNA: TGCGCCAGCAGTGAGTCGACCGTCTACTATGGCTACACCTTC
D gene: -; V gene: TRBV10-2; CDR3 length: 14; J gene: TRBJ2-7; clone size: -; CDR3 protein: CASSTGLGSYEQYF; CDR3 DNA: TGCGCCAGCAGTACAGGGCTGGGCTCCTACGAGCAGTACTTC
D gene: TRBD1; V gene: TRBV30; CDR3 length: 16; J gene: TRBJ1-3; clone size: -; CDR3 protein: CAWTRQGTFSGNTIYF; CDR3 DNA: TGTGCCTGGACCCGACAGGGTACTTTTTCTGGAAACACCATATATTTT
D gene: TRBD1; V gene: TRBV16; CDR3 length: 13; J gene: TRBJ1-3; clone size: -; CDR3 protein: CASSPQGANTIYF; CDR3 DNA: TGTGCCAGCAGCCCGCAGGGGGCAAACACCATATATTTT
D gene: TRBD1; V gene: TRBV6-4; CDR3 length: 14; J gene: TRBJ2-3; clone size: -; CDR3 protein: CASSDGTGGDTQYF; CDR3 DNA: TGTGCCAGCAGTGACGGGACAGGGGGAGATACGCAGTATTTT
D gene: TRBD1; V gene: TRBV19; CDR3 length: 16; J gene: TRBJ1-1; clone size: -; CDR3 protein: CASTSVRDRSNTEAFF; CDR3 DNA: TGTGCCAGTACCTCGGTAAGGGACAGGTCGAACACTGAAGCTTTCTTT
D gene: -; V gene: TRBV5-1; CDR3 length: 16; J gene: TRBJ2-1; clone size: -; CDR3 protein: CASSPPRDPGSNEQFF; CDR3 DNA: TGCGCCAGCAGCCCGCCGCGGGACCCGGGAAGCAATGAGCAGTTCTTC
D gene: -; V gene: TRBV6-5; CDR3 length: 12; J gene: TRBJ2-7; clone size: -; CDR3 protein: CASSYRGLEQYF; CDR3 DNA: TGTGCCAGCAGTTACCGCGGACTAGAGCAGTACTTC
D gene: -; V gene: TRBV11-2; CDR3 length: 13; J gene: TRBJ2-7; clone size: -; CDR3 protein: CASSSLLDYEQYF; CDR3 DNA: TGTGCCAGCAGCTCCCTTTTAGACTACGAGCAGTACTTC
D gene: TRBD2; V gene: TRBV5-1; CDR3 length: 15; J gene: TRBJ2-1; clone size: -; CDR3 protein: CASSLVREGRSEQFF; CDR3 DNA: TGCGCCAGCAGCTTGGTGAGGGAGGGCCGAAGTGAGCAGTTCTTC
D gene: TRBD2; V gene: TRBV5-4; CDR3 length: 17; J gene: TRBJ2-5; clone size: -; CDR3 protein: CASHGLAGGAGAETQYF; CDR3 DNA: TGTGCCAGCCACGGACTAGCGGGAGGGGCCGGGGCGGAGACCCAGTACTTC
D gene: -; V gene: TRBV4-1; CDR3 length: 15; J gene: TRBJ2-3; clone size: -; CDR3 protein: CASSQTRDSTDTQYF; CDR3 DNA: TGCGCCAGCAGCCAAACCCGGGACTCCACAGATACGCAGTATTTT
D gene: TRBD2; V gene: TRBV10-3; CDR3 length: 12; J gene: TRBJ2-7; clone size: -; CDR3 protein: CAISVLAGEQYF; CDR3 DNA: TGTGCCATCTCCGTACTAGCGGGAGAGCAGTACTTC